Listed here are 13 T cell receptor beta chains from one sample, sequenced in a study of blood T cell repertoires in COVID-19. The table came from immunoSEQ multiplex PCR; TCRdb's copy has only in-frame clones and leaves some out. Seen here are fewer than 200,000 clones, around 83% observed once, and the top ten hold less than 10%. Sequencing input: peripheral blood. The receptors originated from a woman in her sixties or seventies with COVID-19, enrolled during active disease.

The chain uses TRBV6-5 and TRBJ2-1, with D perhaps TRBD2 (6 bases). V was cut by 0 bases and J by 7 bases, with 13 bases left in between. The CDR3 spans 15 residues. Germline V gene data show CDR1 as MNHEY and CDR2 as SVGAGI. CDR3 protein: CASSYSVGGVNEQFF. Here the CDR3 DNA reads TGTGCCAGCAGTTACTCTGTTGGAGGGGTTAATGAGCAGTTCTTC.

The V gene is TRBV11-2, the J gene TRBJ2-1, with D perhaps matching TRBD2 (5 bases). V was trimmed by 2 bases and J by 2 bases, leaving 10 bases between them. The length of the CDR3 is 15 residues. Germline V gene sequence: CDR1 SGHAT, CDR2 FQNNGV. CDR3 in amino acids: CASSLTAAAYNEQFF. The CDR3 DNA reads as TGTGCCAGCAGCTTAACAGCGGCCGCCTACAATGAGCAGTTCTTC.

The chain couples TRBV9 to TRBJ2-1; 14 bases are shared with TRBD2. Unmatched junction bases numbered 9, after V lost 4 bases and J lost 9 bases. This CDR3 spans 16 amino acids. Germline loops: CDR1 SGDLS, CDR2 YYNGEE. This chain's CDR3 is CASSLGLAGVGSEQFF. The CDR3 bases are TGTGCCAGCAGCCTGGGACTAGCGGGAGTTGGGAGTGAGCAGTTCTTC.

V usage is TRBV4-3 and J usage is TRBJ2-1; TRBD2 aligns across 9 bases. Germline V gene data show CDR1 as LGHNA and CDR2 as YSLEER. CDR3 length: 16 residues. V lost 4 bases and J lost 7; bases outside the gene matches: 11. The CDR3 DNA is TGCGCCAGCAGCCTGCAACTAGCGGGCTGGGGGAATGAGCAGTTCTTC. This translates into CASSLQLAGWGNEQFF.

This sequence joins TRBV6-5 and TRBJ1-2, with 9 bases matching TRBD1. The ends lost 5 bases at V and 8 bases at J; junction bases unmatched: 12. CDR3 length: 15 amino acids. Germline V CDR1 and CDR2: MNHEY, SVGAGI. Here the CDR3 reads CASSNRDRDPSGYTF. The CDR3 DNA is TGTGCCAGCAGTAACCGGGACAGGGATCCGAGCGGCTACACCTTC.

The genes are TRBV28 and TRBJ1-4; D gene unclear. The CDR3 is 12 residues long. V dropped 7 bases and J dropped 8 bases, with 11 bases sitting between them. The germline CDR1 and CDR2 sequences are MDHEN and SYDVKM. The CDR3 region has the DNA TGTGCCAGCACCGGTCCCCGGGAAAAACTGTTTTTT. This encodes CASTGPREKLFF. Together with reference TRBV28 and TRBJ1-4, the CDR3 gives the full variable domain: DVKVTQSSRYLVKRTGEKVFLECVQDMDHENMFWYRQDPGLGLRLIYFSYDVKMKEKGDIPEGYSVSREKKERFSLILESASTNQTSMYLCASTGPREKLFFGSGTQLSVL.

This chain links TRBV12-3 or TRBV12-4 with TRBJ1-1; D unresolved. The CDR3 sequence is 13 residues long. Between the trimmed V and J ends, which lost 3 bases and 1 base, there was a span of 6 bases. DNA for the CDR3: TGTGCCAGCAGTTTCGGGTGGAACACTGAAGCTTTCTTT. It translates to CASSFGWNTEAFF.

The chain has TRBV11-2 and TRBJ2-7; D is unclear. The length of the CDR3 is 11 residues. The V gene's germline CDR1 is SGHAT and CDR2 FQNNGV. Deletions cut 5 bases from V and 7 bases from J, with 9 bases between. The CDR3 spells CASSPTREQYF. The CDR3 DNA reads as TGTGCCAGCAGCCCAACGAGGGAGCAGTACTTC.

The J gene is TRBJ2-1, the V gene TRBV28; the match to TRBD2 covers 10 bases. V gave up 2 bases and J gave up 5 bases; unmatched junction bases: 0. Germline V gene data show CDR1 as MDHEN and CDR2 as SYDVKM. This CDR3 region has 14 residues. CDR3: CASSLLAGDNEQFF. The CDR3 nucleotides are TGTGCCAGCAGTTTACTAGCGGGGGACAATGAGCAGTTCTTC.

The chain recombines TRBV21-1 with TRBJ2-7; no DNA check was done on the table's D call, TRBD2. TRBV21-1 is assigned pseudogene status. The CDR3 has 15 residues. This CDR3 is CASKYGARRAYEQYF. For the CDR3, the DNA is TGTGCCAGCAAATATGGGGCAAGGAGGGCCTACGAGCAGTACTTC.

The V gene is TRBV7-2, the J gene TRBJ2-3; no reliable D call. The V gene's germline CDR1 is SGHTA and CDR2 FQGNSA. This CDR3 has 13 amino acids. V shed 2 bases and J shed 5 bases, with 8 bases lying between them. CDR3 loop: CASSLRQEDTQYF. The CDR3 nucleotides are TGTGCCAGCAGCTTACGTCAGGAAGATACGCAGTATTTT.

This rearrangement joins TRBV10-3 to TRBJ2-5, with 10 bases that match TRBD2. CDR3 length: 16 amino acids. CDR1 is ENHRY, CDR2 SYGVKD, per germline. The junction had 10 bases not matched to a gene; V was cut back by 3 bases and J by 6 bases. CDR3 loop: CAISEDRLAGVKTQYF. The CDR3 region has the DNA TGTGCCATCAGTGAAGATAGGCTAGCGGGAGTAAAGACCCAGTACTTC.

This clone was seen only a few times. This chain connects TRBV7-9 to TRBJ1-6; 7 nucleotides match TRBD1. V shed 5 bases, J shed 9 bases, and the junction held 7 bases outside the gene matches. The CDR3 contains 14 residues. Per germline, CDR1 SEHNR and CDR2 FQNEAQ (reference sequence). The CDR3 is CASSTRQGSSPLHF. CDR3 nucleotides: TGTGCCAGCAGCACCCGACAGGGAAGTTCACCCCTCCACTTT.